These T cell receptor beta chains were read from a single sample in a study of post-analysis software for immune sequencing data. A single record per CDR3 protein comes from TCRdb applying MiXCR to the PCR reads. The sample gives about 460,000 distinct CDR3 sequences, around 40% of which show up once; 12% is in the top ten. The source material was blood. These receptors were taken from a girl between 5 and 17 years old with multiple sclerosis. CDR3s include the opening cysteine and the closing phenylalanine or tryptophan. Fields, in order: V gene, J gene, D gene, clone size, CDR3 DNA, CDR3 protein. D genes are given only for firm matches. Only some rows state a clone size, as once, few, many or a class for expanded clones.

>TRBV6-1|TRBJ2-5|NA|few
TGTGCCAGCAGTGAAGGCCAGGGGAGGGAGACCCAGTACTTC
CASSEGQGRETQYF
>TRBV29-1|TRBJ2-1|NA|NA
TGCAGCGTCGGGTCCAGCGACTACAATGAGCAGTTCTTC
CSVGSSDYNEQFF
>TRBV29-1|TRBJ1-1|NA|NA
TGCAGCGTGGACCCAGGGTATCCAGTAGAGGCTTTCTTT
CSVDPGYPVEAFF
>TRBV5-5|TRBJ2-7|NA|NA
TGTGCCAGCAGCGCCCCGGGCGTAAGCTACGAGCAGTACTTC
CASSAPGVSYEQYF
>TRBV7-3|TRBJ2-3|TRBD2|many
TGTGCCAGCAGCTTAGGTGGGAGGGCCTCAGGTACGCAGTATTTT
CASSLGGRASGTQYF
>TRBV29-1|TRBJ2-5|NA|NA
TGCAGCGTTGACGTCTCTAGGGAGACCCAGTACTTC
CSVDVSRETQYF
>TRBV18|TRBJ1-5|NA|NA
TGTGCCAGCTCACTGGCGGCGGGAGACGGTCAGCCCCAGCATTTT
CASSLAAGDGQPQHF
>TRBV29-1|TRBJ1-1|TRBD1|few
TGCAGCACTGACCCGGGACAGAGGGGTGAAGCTTTCTTT
CSTDPGQRGEAFF
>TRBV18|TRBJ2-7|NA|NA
TGTGCCAGCTCACCGAGGACGGAATCCTACGAGCAGTACTTC
CASSPRTESYEQYF
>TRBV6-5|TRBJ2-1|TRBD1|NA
TGTGCCAGCAGTACACTACAGGGGGGTGTTGGGAATGAGCAGTTCTTC
CASSTLQGGVGNEQFF
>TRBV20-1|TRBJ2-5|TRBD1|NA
TGCAGTGCTAGGAAAACAGGGGGCTTTGCAGAGACCCAGTACTTC
CSARKTGGFAETQYF
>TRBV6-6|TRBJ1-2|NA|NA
TGTGCCAGCAGTACGATACAGGGCCCGCGCGACTATGGCTACACCTTC
CASSTIQGPRDYGYTF
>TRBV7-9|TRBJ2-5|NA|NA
TGTGCCAGCAGCTTATGGGGGCACAGGGACTGGCAGACCCAGTACTTC
CASSLWGHRDWQTQYF
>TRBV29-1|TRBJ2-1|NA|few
TGCAGCGTTGTGAAAGTTTCCTACAATGAGCAGTTCTTC
CSVVKVSYNEQFF
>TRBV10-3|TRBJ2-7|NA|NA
TGTGCCATCAACGGGGGAGGCCAAGTCTACGAGCAGTACTTC
CAINGGGQVYEQYF
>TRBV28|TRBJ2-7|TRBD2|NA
TGTGCCAGCAGTCGAGCGGGAGATGGTTGGCTCGAGCAGTACTTC
CASSRAGDGWLEQYF
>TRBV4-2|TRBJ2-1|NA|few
TGTGCCAGCAGCCAAGATAGACAGGAGCAGTTCTTC
CASSQDRQEQFF
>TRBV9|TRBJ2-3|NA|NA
TGTGCCAGTAGCGTAGCGGAATACCCGAGAAGCACAGATACGCAGTATTTT
CASSVAEYPRSTDTQYF